This entry is about one T cell receptor beta chain. Antigen specificity is unknown. The entry originates in a study of shared clonotypes between healthy human individuals. Using immunoSEQ multiplex PCR, the repertoire was profiled, and TCRdb retains in-frame clones only, with some absent. The sample records around 600,000 clones, roughly 96% being singletons. It was CD45RO-negative cells, positively selected for CCR7, that made up naive CD8 cells, with terminally differentiated effector memory CD45RA+ cells excluded. Notes on the study in general: Naive subsets, compared against memory subsets, generally had larger estimated richness values.

Germline values: CDR1 MNHEY, CDR2 SMNVEV (reference sequence). Trimming took 5 bases from V and 1 from J, leaving 9 bases between them. The CDR3 spans 13 residues. The chain combines TRBV27 with TRBJ2-7; D is unresolved. The TCR was taken from a woman under 40 in good health. The sample comprised naive CD8+ T cells sorted from blood. CDR3 DNA sequence: TGTGCCAGCAGTCCGACTGATTCCTACGAGCAGTACTTC. It codes for CASSPTDSYEQYF.